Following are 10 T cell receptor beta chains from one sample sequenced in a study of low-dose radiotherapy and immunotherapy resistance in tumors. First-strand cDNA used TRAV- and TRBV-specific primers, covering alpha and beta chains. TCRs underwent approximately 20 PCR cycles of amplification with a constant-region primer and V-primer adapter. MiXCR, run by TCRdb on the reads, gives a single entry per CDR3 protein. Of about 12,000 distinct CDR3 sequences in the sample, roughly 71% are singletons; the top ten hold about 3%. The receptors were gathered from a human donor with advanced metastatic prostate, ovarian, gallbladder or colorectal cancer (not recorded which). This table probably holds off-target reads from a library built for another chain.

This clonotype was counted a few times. As DNA, the CDR3 is TGCAGTGCTAGAGATATACAGACCCAGTACTTC. Translated, it gives CSARDIQTQYF. The chain joins TRBV20-1 to TRBJ2-5; D ambiguous. This CDR3 region has 11 residues. The germline V gene has CDR1 DFQATT and CDR2 SNEGSKA (reference sequence). V dropped 0 bases and J dropped 6 bases, with 5 bases sitting between them.

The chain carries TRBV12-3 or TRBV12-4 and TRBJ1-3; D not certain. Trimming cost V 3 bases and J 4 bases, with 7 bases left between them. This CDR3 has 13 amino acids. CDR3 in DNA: TGTGCCAGCAGTTTCACAGAGGGAAACACCATATATTTT. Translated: CASSFTEGNTIYF.

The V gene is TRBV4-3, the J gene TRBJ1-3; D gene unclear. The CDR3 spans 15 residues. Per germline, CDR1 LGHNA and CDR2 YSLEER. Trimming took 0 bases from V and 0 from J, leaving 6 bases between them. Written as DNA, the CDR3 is TGCGCCAGCAGCCAAGACATATCCTCTGGAAACACCATATATTTT. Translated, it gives CASSQDISSGNTIYF.

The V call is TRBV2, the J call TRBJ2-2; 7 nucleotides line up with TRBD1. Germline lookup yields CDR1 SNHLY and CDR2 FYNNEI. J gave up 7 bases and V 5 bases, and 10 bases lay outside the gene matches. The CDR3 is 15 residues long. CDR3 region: CASSSNRGLNGELFF. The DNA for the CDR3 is TGTGCCAGCAGTTCAAACAGGGGTCTAAACGGGGAGCTGTTTTTT.

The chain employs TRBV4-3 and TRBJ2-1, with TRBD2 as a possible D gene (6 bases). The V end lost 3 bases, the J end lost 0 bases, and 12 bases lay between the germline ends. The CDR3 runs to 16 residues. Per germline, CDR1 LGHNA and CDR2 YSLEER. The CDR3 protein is CASSQGSGSSYNEQFF. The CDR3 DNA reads TGCGCCAGCAGCCAGGGTAGCGGAAGCTCCTACAATGAGCAGTTCTTC.

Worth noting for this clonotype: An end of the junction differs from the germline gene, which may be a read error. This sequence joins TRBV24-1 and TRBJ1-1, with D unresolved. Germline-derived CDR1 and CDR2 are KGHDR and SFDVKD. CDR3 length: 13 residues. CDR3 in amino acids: CATREGLNTEAFF. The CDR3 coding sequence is TGTGCCACCCGTGAGGGTCTGAACACTGAAGCTTTCTTT.

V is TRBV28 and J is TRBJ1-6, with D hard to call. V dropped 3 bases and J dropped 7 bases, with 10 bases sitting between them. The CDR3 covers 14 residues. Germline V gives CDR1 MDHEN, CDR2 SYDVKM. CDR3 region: CASSFLDGNSPLHF. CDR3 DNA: TGTGCCAGCAGTTTCTTGGACGGGAATTCACCCCTCCACTTT.

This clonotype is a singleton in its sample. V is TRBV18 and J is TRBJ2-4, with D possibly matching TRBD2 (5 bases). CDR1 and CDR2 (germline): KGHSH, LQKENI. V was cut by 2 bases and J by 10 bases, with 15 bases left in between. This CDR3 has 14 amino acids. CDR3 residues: CASSPGAAGTIQYF. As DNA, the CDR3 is TGTGCCAGCTCACCAGGAGCCGCGGGTACTATTCAGTACTTC. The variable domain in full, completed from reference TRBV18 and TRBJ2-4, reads NAGVMQNPRHLVRRRGQEARLRCSPMKGHSHVYWYRQLPEEGLKFMVYLQKENIIDESGMPKERFSAEFPKEGPSILRIQQVVRGDSAAYFCASSPGAAGTIQYFGAGTRLSVL.

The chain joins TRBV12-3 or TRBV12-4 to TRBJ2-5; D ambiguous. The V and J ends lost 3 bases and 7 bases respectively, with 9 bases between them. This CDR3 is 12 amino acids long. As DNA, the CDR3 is TGTGCCAGCAGTTTGGGATCGGCGACCCAGTACTTC. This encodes CASSLGSATQYF.

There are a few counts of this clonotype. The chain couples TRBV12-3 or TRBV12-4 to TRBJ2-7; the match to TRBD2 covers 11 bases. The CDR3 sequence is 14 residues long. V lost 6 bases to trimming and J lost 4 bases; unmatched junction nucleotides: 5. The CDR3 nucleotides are TGTGCCAGCAGAACTAGCGGGAGTGTATACGAGCAGTACTTC. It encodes CASRTSGSVYEQYF.